The entry below gives a single TCR beta chain sequence along with its context. The sample belongs to a study of Graves' ophthalmopathy and Graves' hyperthyroidism. Trimming cost V 4 bases and J 13 bases; bases outside gene matches: 10. The CDR3 is 12 amino acids. Germline CDR1 reads KGHSH; CDR2 reads LQKENI. As the template, RNA transcripts were used to amplify TCR beta CDR3 regions. Investigators did first-round RT-PCR with HTBI primers, then second-round multiplex PCR. TCRdb called the multiplex PCR reads again in MiXCR, with one record for every CDR3 protein. This sample yields about 550,000 distinct CDR3 sequences, of which about two fifths are seen a single time; roughly 4.5% belongs to the top ten.

Sequences were obtained from peripheral blood or thyroid tissue (not recorded which). V gene TRBV18 combines with J gene TRBJ2-7; 7 nucleotides match TRBD1. This TCR derives from an adult man with Graves' hyperthyroidism. As DNA, the CDR3 is TGTGCCAGCTCACTCAATCGACAGGGAGTATACTTC. The encoded protein is CASSLNRQGVYF.